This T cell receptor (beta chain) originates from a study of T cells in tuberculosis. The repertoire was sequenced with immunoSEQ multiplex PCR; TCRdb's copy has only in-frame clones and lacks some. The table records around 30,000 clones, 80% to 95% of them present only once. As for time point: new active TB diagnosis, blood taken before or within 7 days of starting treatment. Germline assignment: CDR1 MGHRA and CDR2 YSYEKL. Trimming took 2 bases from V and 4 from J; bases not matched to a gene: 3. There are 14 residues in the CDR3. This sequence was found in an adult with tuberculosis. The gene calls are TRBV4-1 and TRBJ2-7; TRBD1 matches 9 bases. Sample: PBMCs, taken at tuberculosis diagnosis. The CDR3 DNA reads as TGCGCCAGCAGCCAACAACAGGGGGCGTACGAGCAGTACTTC. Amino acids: CASSQQQGAYEQYF.